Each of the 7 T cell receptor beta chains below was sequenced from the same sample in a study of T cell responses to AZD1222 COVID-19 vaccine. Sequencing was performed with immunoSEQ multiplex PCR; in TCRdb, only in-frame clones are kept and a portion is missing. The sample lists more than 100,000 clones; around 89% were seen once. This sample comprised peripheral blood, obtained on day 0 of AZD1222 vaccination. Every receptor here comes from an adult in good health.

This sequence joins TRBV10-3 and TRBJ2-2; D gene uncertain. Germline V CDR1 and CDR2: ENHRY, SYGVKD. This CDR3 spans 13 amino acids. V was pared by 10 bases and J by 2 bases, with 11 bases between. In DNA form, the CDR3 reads TGTGCCACCCATCAGGCCAACACCGGGGAGCTGTTTTTT. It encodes CATHQANTGELFF.

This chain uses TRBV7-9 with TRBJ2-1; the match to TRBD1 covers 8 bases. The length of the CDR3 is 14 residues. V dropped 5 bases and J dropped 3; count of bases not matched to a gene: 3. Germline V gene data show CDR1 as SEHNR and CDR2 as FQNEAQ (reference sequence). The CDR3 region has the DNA TGTGCCAGCAGCCCTGGGACAGGCTACAATGAGCAGTTCTTC. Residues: CASSPGTGYNEQFF.

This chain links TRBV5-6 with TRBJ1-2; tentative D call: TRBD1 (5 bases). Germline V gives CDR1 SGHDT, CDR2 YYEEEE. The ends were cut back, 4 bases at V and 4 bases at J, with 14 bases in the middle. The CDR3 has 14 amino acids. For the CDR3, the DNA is TGTGCCAGCAGCACCACCGGGGCGTTCTATGGCTACACCTTC. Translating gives CASSTTGAFYGYTF. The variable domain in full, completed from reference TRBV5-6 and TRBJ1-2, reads DAGVTQSPTHLIKTRGQQVTLRCSPKSGHDTVSWYQQALGQGPQFIFQYYEEEERQRGNFPDRFSGHQFPNYSSELNVNALLLGDSALYLCASSTTGAFYGYTFGSGTRLTVV.

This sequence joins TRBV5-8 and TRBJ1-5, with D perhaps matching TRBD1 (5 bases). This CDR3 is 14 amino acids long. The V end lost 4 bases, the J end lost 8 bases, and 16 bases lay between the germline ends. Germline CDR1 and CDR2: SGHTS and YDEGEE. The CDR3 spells CASSLGGVGKPQHF. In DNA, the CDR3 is TGTGCCAGCAGCCTGGGGGGGGTTGGGAAGCCCCAGCATTTT. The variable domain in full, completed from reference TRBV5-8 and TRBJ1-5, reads EAGVTQSPTHLIKTRGQQATLRCSPISGHTSVYWYQQALGLGLQFLLWYDEGEERNRGNFPPRFSGRQFPNYSSELNVNALELEDSALYLCASSLGGVGKPQHFGDGTRLSIL.

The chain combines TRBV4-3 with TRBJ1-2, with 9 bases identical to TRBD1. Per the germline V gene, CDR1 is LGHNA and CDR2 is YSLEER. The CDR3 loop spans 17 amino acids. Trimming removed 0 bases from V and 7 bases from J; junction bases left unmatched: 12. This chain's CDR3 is CASSQEGAPGQGSGYTF. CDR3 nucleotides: TGCGCCAGCAGCCAAGAAGGAGCACCGGGACAGGGTTCTGGCTACACCTTC.

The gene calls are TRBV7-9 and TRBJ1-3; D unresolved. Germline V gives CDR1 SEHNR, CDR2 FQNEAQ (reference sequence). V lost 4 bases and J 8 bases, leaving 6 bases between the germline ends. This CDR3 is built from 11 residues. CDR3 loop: CASSSGYTIYF. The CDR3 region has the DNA TGTGCCAGCAGCTCGGGATACACCATATATTTT. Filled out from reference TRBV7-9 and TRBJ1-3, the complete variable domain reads DTGVSQNPRHKITKRGQNVTFRCDPISEHNRLYWYRQTLGQGPEFLTYFQNEAQLEKSRLLSDRFSAERPKGSFSTLEIQRTEQGDSAMYLCASSSGYTIYFGEGSWLTVV.

CDR3 region: CASSVAGGGADTQYF. As DNA, the CDR3 is TGTGCCAGCAGCGTAGCGGGGGGCGGGGCAGATACGCAGTATTTT. The chain employs TRBV9 and TRBJ2-3, with D tentatively TRBD2 (7 bases). The V end was cut by 0 bases, the J end by 4 bases, with 12 bases between. Germline V lookup: CDR1 SGDLS, CDR2 YYNGEE. This CDR3 is built from 15 residues.